These T cell receptor beta chains were read from a single sample in a study of shared clonotypes between healthy human individuals. Some clones are missing from TCRdb's copy, which holds only in-frame ones; the method was immunoSEQ multiplex PCR. The sample records about 2,100,000 clones, about 92% being singletons. Sample: naive CD8+ T cells from PBMCs. These receptors were taken from a man aged 18 to 35 in good health. Some clones in this sample may be carry-over from other donors' samples. Each CDR3 is given with its conserved first and last residue. A D gene is named only where the DNA matches it firmly. Clone size, where shown, is once, few, many, or a class for clones that have expanded.

abundance	d_gene	v_gene	j_gene	CDR3aa	CDR3nt
NA	TRBD2	TRBV5-6	TRBJ2-1	CASSLEGTSGDEQFF	TGTGCCAGCAGCTTGGAGGGGACTAGCGGGGATGAGCAGTTCTTC
once	NA	TRBV29-1	TRBJ1-2	CSAMSLYGYTF	TGCAGCGCTATGAGCCTATATGGCTACACCTTC
NA	NA	TRBV7-9	TRBJ2-1	CASNDGLAGDEQFF	TGTGCCAGCAACGACGGACTCGCTGGCGATGAGCAGTTCTTC
NA	TRBD2	TRBV13	TRBJ2-7	CASSNSGKAYEQYF	TGTGCCAGCAGCAATAGCGGGAAAGCCTACGAGCAGTACTTC
NA	NA	TRBV4-3	TRBJ2-2	CASSQLAGRTGELFF	TGCGCCAGCAGCCAGCTAGCTGGGCGCACCGGGGAGCTGTTTTTT
once	TRBD2	TRBV4-1	TRBJ2-7	CASSQAGGSGGEQYF	TGCGCCAGCAGCCAAGCCGGGGGGTCTGGTGGCGAGCAGTACTTC
NA	NA	TRBV28	TRBJ2-3	CASLLDAGSTDTQYF	TGTGCCAGCCTACTTGATGCAGGGAGCACAGATACGCAGTATTTT
NA	NA	TRBV9	TRBJ1-2	CASSVGGNNYGYTF	TGTGCCAGCAGCGTAGGAGGGAATAACTATGGCTACACCTTC
once	NA	TRBV5-1	TRBJ2-3	CASSLGLPVSTDTQYF	TGCGCCAGCAGCTTGGGGCTTCCGGTTAGCACAGATACGCAGTATTTT
NA	NA	TRBV5-5	TRBJ2-1	CASSLGLRYNEQFF	TGTGCCAGCAGCCTGGGACTGAGATACAATGAGCAGTTCTTC
NA	NA	TRBV19	TRBJ1-1	CASSIPGFSDTEAFF	TGTGCCAGTAGTATCCCAGGCTTCTCGGACACTGAAGCTTTCTTT
once	NA	TRBV7-8	TRBJ2-7	CASSFESSYEQYF	TGTGCCAGCAGCTTTGAGAGCTCCTACGAGCAGTACTTC
NA	TRBD1	TRBV25-1	TRBJ1-1	CASSGPGQGAGDTEAFF	TGTGCCAGCAGTGGACCGGGACAGGGGGCTGGGGACACTGAAGCTTTCTTT
once	TRBD1	TRBV29-1	TRBJ2-5	CSAATGRETQYF	TGCAGCGCTGCGACAGGGCGCGAGACCCAGTACTTC
once	NA	TRBV27	TRBJ2-7	CASSKYTGPISYEQYF	TGTGCCAGCAGTAAATATACAGGGCCGATCTCCTACGAGCAGTACTTC
NA	TRBD1	TRBV11-3	TRBJ1-1	CASSFPPGTGFTEAFF	TGTGCCAGCAGCTTCCCACCCGGGACAGGGTTCACTGAAGCTTTCTTT
NA	TRBD1	TRBV11-2	TRBJ2-7	CASRPRTGGSYEQYF	TGTGCCAGCAGACCTCGGACAGGGGGCTCCTACGAGCAGTACTTC
NA	NA	TRBV4-1	TRBJ2-7	CASSPPLGGSHEQYF	TGCGCCAGCAGCCCCCCCCTTGGGGGTTCCCACGAGCAGTACTTC
NA	NA	TRBV7-8	TRBJ1-1	CASSLVPPGMSFTEAFF	TGTGCCAGCAGCTTAGTTCCCCCAGGGATGTCGTTCACTGAAGCTTTCTTT
NA	TRBD2	TRBV5-4	TRBJ2-1	CASSLAIGTSVEQFF	TGTGCCAGCAGCTTGGCCATCGGGACTAGCGTTGAGCAGTTCTTC
NA	NA	TRBV6-5	TRBJ2-5	CASSHAGGTQETQYF	TGTGCCAGCAGCCACGCAGGGGGGACCCAAGAGACCCAGTACTTC
once	NA	TRBV13	TRBJ2-7	CASSSRDRHYEQYF	TGTGCCAGCAGCTCCCGGGACCGCCACTACGAGCAGTACTTC